These T cell receptor beta chains were read from a single sample in a study of CD8 T cell repertoires and HIV-1 epitope variants. Sequencing was performed with immunoSEQ multiplex PCR; in TCRdb, only in-frame clones are kept and a portion is missing. The data contain approximately 5,300 clones, roughly two thirds of them singletons. No antigen is known for these receptors. Sequenced material: cultured CD8+ T cells derived from PBMCs. These receptors originate from a male donor with HIV. Each CDR3 is given with its conserved first and last residue. Each record gives: J gene, V gene, clone size, D gene, CDR3 DNA, CDR3 protein. A D gene is named only where the DNA matches it firmly. Clone size, where shown, is once, few, many, or a class for clones that have expanded.

>TRBJ2-7|TRBV9|-|TRBD2
TGTGCCAGCAGCGTAGGAGGGCTAGCGGGAGGACGGGACGAGCAGTACTTC
CASSVGGLAGGRDEQYF
>TRBJ2-3|TRBV28|-|TRBD2
TGTGCCAGCGGCCCAGCGGGGGGCGGAACAGATACGCAGTATTTT
CASGPAGGGTDTQYF
>TRBJ2-7|TRBV19|medium-sized|-
TGTGCCAGTAGTATAGCGGGGGACAGCCTCTACGAGCAGTACTTC
CASSIAGDSLYEQYF
>TRBJ2-7|TRBV5-6|few|-
TGTGCCAGCAGCTGGTCCGAAAATATGGTGTACGAGCAGTACTTC
CASSWSENMVYEQYF
>TRBJ2-1|TRBV28|-|-
TGTGCCAGCAGTGGGCAATTGGATAAAGCGGAGGAGCTGTACAATGAGCAGTTCTTC
CASSGQLDKAEELYNEQFF
>TRBJ1-5|TRBV19|-|-
TGTGCCAGTACACCGACGGTGCCGATTCCGAATCAGCCCCAGCATTTT
CASTPTVPIPNQPQHF
>TRBJ2-1|TRBV9|-|TRBD2
TGTGCCAGCAGAGAGACTAGCGGGAGTGCCAATGAGCAGTTCTTC
CASRETSGSANEQFF
>TRBJ1-1|TRBV5-1|-|-
TGCGCCAGCAGCTTGAACAGGAACACTGAAGCTTTCTTT
CASSLNRNTEAFF
>TRBJ2-5|TRBV11-2|-|-
TGTGCCAGCAGCCTCCAAGAGACCCAGTACTTC
CASSLQETQYF
>TRBJ1-1|TRBV6-5|-|-
TGTGCCAGCAGTTACTCGGGCATGAACACTGAAGCTTTCTTT
CASSYSGMNTEAFF
>TRBJ2-1|TRBV28|-|TRBD2
TGTGCCAGCAGTTTTGTCGGGGGGACCAGATACAATGAGCAGTTCTTC
CASSFVGGTRYNEQFF
>TRBJ2-1|TRBV30|-|-
TGTGGCTTGAGAGAGGGGAATGAGCAGTTCTTC
CGLREGNEQFF
>TRBJ1-4|TRBV7-2|once|TRBD1
TGTGCCAGCACCTTAGCCCGGGACAGGGGTGAAAAACTGTTTTTT
CASTLARDRGEKLFF
>TRBJ2-2|TRBV19|-|-
TGTGCCAGTGGGTGGGGGTACACCGGGGAGCTGTTTTTT
CASGWGYTGELFF
>TRBJ1-5|TRBV7-9|-|TRBD1
TGTGCCAGCAGCCTGACAGGGGACCCCAATCAGCCCCAGCATTTT
CASSLTGDPNQPQHF
>TRBJ2-1|TRBV7-2|-|TRBD2
TGTGCCAGCAGCTTAGAGCCCCGGACTAGCTGGGGCAATGAGCAGTTCTTC
CASSLEPRTSWGNEQFF
>TRBJ2-7|TRBV5-1|-|-
TGCGCCAGCAGCTTCGGCTCAGGGGATGTCTACGAGCAGTACTTC
CASSFGSGDVYEQYF
>TRBJ2-2|TRBV7-8|-|TRBD1
TGTGCCAGCAGCTTGGGGACAGGGCTCACCGGGGAGCTGTTTTTT
CASSLGTGLTGELFF
>TRBJ1-2|TRBV29-1|-|TRBD1
TGCAGCGTTGAACCGGACAGGGAGACCTATGGCTACACCTTC
CSVEPDRETYGYTF
>TRBJ1-2|TRBV9|few|-
TGTGCCAGCAGCGTAGGTTCAGGACAGTGGAGCTACACCTTC
CASSVGSGQWSYTF